The TCR beta chain under discussion was sequenced for a study of blood T cell repertoires in COVID-19 (dated by TCRdb to 2018 to 2021). About the full investigation: Samples covering the acute and convalescent phases of COVID-19 were provided by collaborators in the United States, Italy and Spain. HLA class I and class II types, where available, came from metadata supplied by the sample provider rather than from assay-based typing. A freely available public database, intended as a resource for researchers studying the immune response to SARS-CoV-2, is where the repertoires were released. Nearly every sample came with metadata listing a de-identified subject ID, COVID-19 status, age in years and sex. The samples were drawn from the first 160 participants of the ongoing ImmuneRACE study and from some 1,300 subjects provided by 6 global collaborators. Subjects who had been exposed to COVID-19, were actively infected with it, or had recovered from it provided the deeply sampled blood TCRbeta repertoires that made up the dataset. The prospective study material was composed of cDNA or gDNA derived from T cells, B-cell-depleted T cells, or PBMCs. The full study reports these points: The quantity of clinical and demographic metadata differed by source and by participant and was supplied without curation.

TCRbeta CDR3 regions were amplified from genomic DNA using the immunoSEQ Assay, a bias-controlled multiplex PCR. For the original study's pipeline: The number of nucleated cells in each sample was estimated from the amplification of reference gene primers within the assay. To quantify the absolute abundance of each unique TCRbeta CDR3 rearrangement, sequence reads were collapsed and filtered. For each sample, productive Simpson clonality was calculated as the square root of Simpson's diversity index over productive rearrangements. TCRdb took over this immuneACCESS table, retaining in-frame rearrangements with V and J assigned. Such tables are incomplete; in checked studies, under half of the missing clones stem from an unresolved V gene, and the remainder is unexplained. The DNA was the basis for D and trimming; V, J and clone size are from that table. The sample table shows under 100,000 clones, and approximately 83% are seen once. Of the sample, more than 2% falls within the top ten clones.

This clone showed up just once. Its cognate antigen has yet to be identified. No per-base quality is available; no much larger clone lies one base away. A distance of 8 bases separates the germline ends of V and J, which lose 3 bases and 5 bases respectively. Reading from cysteine to phenylalanine, the CDR3 counts 13 amino acids. Left in the record is the CDR3 DNA by itself, 39 bases read in frame from the first base. CDR1 is given as SGHVS and CDR2 as FQNEAQ, both from the germline V gene. Collaborating institutions collected whole blood in K2EDTA tubes following their own protocols. For TCRbeta analysis, collaborator samples were shipped as frozen whole blood, as isolated PBMCs, or as DNA extracted from either sample type.

The sample comprised peripheral blood. The TCR was taken from a woman in her 70s with acute or convalescent COVID-19. The sequence links TRBV7-8 to TRBJ1-5, with the D gene not confidently named. The CDR3 loop reads CASSFGWDQPQHF. At the DNA level, the sequence is TGTGCCAGCAGCTTCGGGTGGGATCAGCCCCAGCATTTT.